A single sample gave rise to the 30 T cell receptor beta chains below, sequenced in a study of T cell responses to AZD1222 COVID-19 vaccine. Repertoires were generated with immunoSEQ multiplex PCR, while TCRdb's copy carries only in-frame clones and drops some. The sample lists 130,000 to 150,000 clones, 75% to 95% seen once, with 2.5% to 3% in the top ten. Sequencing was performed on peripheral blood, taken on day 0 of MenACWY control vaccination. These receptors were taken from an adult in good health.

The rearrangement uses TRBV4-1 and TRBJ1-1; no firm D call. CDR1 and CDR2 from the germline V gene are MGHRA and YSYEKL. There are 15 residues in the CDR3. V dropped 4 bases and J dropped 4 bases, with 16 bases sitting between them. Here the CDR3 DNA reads TGCGCCAGCAGCCCGCGGGAGGGTGCGAGCACTGAAGCTTTCTTT. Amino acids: CASSPREGASTEAFF.

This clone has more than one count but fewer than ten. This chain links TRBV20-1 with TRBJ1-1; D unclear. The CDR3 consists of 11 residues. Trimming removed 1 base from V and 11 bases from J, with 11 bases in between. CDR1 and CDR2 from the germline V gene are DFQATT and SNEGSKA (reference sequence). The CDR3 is CSARVRLGAFF. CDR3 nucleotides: TGCAGTGCTAGAGTTAGGCTCGGGGCTTTCTTT.

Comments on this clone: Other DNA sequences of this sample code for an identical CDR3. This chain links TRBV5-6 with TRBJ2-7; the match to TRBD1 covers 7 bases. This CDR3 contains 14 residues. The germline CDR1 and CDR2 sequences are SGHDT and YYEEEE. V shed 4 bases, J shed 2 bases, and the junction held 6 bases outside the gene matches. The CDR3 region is CASSLGQGAYEQYF. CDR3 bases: TGTGCCAGCAGCCTGGGGCAGGGGGCCTACGAGCAGTACTTC.

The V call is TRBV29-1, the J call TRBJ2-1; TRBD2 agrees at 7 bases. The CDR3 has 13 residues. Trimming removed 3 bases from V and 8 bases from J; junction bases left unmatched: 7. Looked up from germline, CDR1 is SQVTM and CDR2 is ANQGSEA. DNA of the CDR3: TGCAGCGTTGAGCAAGCGGGATCTGATGAGCAGTTCTTC. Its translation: CSVEQAGSDEQFF.

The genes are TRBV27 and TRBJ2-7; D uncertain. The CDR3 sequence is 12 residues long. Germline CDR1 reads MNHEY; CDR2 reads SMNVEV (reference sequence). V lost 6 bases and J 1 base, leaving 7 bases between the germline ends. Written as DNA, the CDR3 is TGTGCCAGCAGGTCAGTTTCCTACGAGCAGTACTTC. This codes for CASRSVSYEQYF.

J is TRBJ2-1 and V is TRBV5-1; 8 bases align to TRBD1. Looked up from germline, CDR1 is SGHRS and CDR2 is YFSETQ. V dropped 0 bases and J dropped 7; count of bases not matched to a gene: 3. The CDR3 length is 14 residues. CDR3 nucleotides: TGCGCCAGCAGCTTGGGACAGGGGTGGAATGAGCAGTTCTTC. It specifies CASSLGQGWNEQFF.

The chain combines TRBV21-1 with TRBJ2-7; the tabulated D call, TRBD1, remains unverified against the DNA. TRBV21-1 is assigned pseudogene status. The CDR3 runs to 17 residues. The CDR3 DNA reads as TGTGCCAGCAGCAAAGTCGACAGGGGAATCATGAGCTACGAGCAGTACTTC. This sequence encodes CASSKVDRGIMSYEQYF.

In nucleotides, the CDR3 is TGTGCCAGCAGCTTTCCTCAGGGGAGCTCCTATAATTCACCCCTCCACTTT. Translating it yields CASSFPQGSSYNSPLHF. The chain employs TRBV5-5 and TRBJ1-6, with TRBD1 as a possible D gene (6 bases). The CDR3 runs to 17 residues. V lost 2 bases and J 0 bases, leaving 12 bases between the germline ends. Per the germline V gene, CDR1 is SGHKS and CDR2 is YYEKEE (reference sequence).

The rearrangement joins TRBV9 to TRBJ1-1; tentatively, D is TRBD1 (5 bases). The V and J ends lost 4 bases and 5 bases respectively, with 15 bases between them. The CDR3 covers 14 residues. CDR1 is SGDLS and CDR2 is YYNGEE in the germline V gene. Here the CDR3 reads CASSPQLYRTEAFF. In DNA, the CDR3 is TGTGCCAGCAGCCCCCAACTGTACAGGACTGAAGCTTTCTTT. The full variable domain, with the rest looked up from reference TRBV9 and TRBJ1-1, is DSGVTQTPKHLITATGQRVTLRCSPRSGDLSVYWYQQSLDQGLQFLIQYYNGEERAKGNILERFSAQQFPDLHSELNLSSLELGDSALYFCASSPQLYRTEAFFGQGTRLTVV.

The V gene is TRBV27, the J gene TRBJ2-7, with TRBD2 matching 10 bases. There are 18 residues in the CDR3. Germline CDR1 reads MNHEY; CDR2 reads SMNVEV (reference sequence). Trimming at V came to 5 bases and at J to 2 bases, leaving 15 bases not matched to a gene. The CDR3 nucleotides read TGTGCCAGCAGTCCGGGTATTGGACGGACTAGCGGACCCTACGAGCAGTACTTC. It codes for CASSPGIGRTSGPYEQYF.

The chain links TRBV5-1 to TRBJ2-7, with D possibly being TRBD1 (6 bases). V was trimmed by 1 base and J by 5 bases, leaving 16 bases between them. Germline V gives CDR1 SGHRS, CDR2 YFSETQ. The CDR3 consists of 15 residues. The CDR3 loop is CASSLRGNDLNEQYF. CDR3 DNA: TGCGCCAGCAGCTTGAGGGGGAATGACCTCAACGAGCAGTACTTC.

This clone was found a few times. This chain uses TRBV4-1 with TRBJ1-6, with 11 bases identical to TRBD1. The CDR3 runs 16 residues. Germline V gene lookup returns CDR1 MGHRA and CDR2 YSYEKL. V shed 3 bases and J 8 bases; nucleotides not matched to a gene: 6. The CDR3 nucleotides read TGCGCCAGCAGCCAGTCCCCGGGACAGGGGGATTCACCCCTCCACTTT. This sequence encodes CASSQSPGQGDSPLHF.

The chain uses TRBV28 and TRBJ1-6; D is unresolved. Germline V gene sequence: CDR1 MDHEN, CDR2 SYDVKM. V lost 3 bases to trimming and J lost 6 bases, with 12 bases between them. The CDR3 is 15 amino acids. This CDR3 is CASSFGPARNSPLHF. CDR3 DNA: TGTGCCAGCAGTTTCGGGCCAGCCCGTAATTCACCCCTCCACTTT.

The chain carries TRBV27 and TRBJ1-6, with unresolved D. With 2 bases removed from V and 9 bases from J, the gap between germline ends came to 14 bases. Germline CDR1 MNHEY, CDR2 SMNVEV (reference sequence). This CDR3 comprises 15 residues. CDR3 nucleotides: TGTGCCAGCAGTTTAGCAAGGGTTCAAGGTTCACCCCTCCACTTT. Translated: CASSLARVQGSPLHF.

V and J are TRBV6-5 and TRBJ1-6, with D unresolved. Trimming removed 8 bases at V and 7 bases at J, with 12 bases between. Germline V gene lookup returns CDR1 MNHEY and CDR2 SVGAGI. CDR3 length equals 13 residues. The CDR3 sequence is CASGGNSNSPLHF. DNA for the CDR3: TGTGCCAGCGGCGGGAACAGCAATTCACCCCTCCACTTT.

CDR3 sequence reads: CASSLRPKYEQYF. CDR3 nucleotide sequence: TGCGCCAGCAGCTTGAGGCCCAAGTACGAGCAGTACTTC. The chain employs TRBV5-1 and TRBJ2-7; D ambiguous. The CDR3 length is 13 residues. In germline, CDR1 is SGHRS, CDR2 YFSETQ. Trimming shortened V by 1 base and J by 4 bases, and 9 bases separated the two germline ends.

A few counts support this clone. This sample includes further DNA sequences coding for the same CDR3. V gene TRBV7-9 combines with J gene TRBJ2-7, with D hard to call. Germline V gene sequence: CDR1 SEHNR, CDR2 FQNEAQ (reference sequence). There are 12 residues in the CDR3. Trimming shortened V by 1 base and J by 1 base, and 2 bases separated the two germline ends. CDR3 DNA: TGTGCCAGCAGCTTAGGGTCCTACGAGCAGTACTTC. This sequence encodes CASSLGSYEQYF. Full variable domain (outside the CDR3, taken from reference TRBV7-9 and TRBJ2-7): DTGVSQNPRHKITKRGQNVTFRCDPISEHNRLYWYRQTLGQGPEFLTYFQNEAQLEKSRLLSDRFSAERPKGSFSTLEIQRTEQGDSAMYLCASSLGSYEQYFGPGTRLTVT.

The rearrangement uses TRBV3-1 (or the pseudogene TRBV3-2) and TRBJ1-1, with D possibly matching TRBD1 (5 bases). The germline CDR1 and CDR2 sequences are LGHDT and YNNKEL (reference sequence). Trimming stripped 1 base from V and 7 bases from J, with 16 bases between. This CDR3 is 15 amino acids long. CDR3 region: CASSQGATGPIEAFF. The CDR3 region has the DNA TGTGCCAGCAGCCAAGGGGCTACGGGACCCATTGAAGCTTTCTTT.

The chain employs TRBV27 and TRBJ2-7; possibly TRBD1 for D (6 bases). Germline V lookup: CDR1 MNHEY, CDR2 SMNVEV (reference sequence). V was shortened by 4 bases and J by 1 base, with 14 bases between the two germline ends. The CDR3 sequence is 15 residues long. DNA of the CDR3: TGTGCCAGCAGTTCCCTGGGGGCCTCATCCTACGAGCAGTACTTC. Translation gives CASSSLGASSYEQYF.

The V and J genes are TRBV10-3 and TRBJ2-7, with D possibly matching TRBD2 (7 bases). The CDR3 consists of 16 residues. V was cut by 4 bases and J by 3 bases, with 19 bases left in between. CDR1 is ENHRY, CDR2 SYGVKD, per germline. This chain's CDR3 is CAISVGGGLLSYEQYF. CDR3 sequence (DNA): TGTGCCATCAGTGTCGGCGGGGGCCTTCTTAGCTACGAGCAGTACTTC.

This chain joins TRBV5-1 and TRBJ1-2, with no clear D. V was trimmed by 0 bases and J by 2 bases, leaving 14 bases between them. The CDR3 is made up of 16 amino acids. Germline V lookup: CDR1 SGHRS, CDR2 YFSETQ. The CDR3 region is CASSLAFSVPNYGYTF. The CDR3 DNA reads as TGCGCCAGCAGCTTGGCTTTTTCGGTTCCCAACTATGGCTACACCTTC.

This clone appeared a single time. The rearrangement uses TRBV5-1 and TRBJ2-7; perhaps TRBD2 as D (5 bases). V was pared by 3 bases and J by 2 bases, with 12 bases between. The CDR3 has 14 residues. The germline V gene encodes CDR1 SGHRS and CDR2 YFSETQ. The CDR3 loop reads CASSSRGITYEQYF. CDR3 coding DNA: TGCGCCAGCAGCTCCAGAGGGATCACCTACGAGCAGTACTTC.

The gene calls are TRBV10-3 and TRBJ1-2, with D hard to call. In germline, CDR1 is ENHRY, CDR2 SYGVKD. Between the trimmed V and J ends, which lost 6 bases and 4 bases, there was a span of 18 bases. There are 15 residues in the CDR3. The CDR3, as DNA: TGTGCCATCAGCTCCGAGTCTGGCGTGATCTATGGCTACACCTTC. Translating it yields CAISSESGVIYGYTF.

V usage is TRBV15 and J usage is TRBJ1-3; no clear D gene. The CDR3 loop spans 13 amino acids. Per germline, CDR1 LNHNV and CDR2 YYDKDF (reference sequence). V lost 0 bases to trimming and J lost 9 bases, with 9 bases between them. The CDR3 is CATSRDERTTIYF. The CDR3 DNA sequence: TGTGCCACCAGCAGAGACGAACGGACCACCATATATTTT.

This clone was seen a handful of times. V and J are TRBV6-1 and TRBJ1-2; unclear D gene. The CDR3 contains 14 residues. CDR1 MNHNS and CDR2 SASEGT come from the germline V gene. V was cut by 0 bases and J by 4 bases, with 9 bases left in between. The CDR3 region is CASSEAGLSYGYTF. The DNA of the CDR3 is TGTGCCAGCAGTGAAGCGGGCCTGAGCTATGGCTACACCTTC.

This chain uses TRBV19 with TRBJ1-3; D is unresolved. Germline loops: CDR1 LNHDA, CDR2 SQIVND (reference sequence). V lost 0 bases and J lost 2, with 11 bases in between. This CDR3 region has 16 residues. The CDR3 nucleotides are TGTGCCAGTAGTATAGACCCCTGGGGAGCTGGAAACACCATATATTTT. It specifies CASSIDPWGAGNTIYF.

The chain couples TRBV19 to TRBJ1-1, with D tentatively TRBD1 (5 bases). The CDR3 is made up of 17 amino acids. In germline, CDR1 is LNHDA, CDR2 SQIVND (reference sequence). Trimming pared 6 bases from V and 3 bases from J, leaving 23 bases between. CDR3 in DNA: TGTGCCAGTAGCCTACTTACGACGCCGGACATTTACACTGAAGCTTTCTTT. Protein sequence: CASSLLTTPDIYTEAFF.

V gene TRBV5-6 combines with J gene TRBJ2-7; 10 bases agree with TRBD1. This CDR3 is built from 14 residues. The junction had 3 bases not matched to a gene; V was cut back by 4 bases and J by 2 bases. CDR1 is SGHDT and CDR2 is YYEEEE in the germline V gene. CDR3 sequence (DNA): TGTGCCAGCAGCGTGGGACAGGGGCCCTACGAGCAGTACTTC. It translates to CASSVGQGPYEQYF.

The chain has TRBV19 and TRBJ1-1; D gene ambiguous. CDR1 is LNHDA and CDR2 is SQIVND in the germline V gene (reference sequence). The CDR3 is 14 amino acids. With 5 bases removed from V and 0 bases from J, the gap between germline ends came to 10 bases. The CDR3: CASSYRVMNTEAFF. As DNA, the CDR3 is TGTGCCAGTAGTTATAGGGTAATGAACACTGAAGCTTTCTTT.

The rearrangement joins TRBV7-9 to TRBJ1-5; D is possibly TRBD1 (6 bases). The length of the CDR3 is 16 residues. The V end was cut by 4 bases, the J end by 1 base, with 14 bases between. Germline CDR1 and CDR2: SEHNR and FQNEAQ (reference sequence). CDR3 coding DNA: TGTGCCAGCAGCTCCCTCAGGGGTCAAAGCAATCAGCCCCAGCATTTT. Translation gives CASSSLRGQSNQPQHF.